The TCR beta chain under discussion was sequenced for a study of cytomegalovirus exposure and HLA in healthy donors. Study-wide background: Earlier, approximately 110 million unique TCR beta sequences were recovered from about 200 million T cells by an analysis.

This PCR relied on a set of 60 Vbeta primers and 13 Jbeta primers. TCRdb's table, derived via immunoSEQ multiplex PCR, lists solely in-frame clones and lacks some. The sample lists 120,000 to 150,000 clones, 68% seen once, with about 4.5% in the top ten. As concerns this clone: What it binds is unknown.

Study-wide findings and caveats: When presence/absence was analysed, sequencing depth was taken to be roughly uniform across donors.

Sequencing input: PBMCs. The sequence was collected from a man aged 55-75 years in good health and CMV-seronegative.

The CDR3 DNA is TGTGCCAGCAGCTCCCAAGCCGGGACAGGGGAAGAGACCCAGTACTTC. It translates to CASSSQAGTGEETQYF. The chain couples TRBV7-7 to TRBJ2-5; the match to TRBD1 covers 10 bases. The CDR3 spans 16 residues. V lost 4 bases and J lost 3; bases outside the gene matches: 8. Germline CDR1 reads SSHAT; CDR2 reads FNYEAQ (reference sequence). Drawing the rest from reference TRBV7-7 and TRBJ2-5, the complete variable domain is GAGVSQSPRYKVTKRGQDVTLRCDPISSHATLYWYQQALGQGPEFLTYFNYEAQPDKSGLPSDRFSAERPEGSISTLTIQRTEQRDSAMYRCASSSQAGTGEETQYFGPGTRLLVL.